This TCR beta chain was observed in a study of PD-1 blockade in classical Hodgkin lymphoma. Relapses following autologous stem cell transplantation were seen in all patients, with brentuximab vedotin exposure varying. Data came from immunoSEQ multiplex PCR; TCRdb stores just in-frame clones and leaves some out. The sample lists roughly 12,000 clones, approximately 81% occurring once. This clone is medium-sized in the sample. The sample has other DNA sequences that encode this CDR3 too. The sample in question was peripheral blood mononuclear cells (PBMCs), obtained at baseline. This TCR derives from a human donor with classical Hodgkin lymphoma.

CDR3 amino acids: CASSLAGGSGYEQYF. CDR3 nucleotide sequence: TGCGCCAGCAGCTTGGCGGGGGGATCGGGCTACGAGCAGTACTTC. V gene TRBV5-1 combines with J gene TRBJ2-7; 7 nucleotides match TRBD2. V gave up 0 bases and J gave up 3 bases; unmatched junction bases: 6. Germline CDR1 and CDR2: SGHRS and YFSETQ. The CDR3 consists of 15 residues.